This record looks at one T cell receptor (beta chain) sequence and its context. Its antigen is not identified. The data stem from a study of T cell responses to AZD1222 COVID-19 vaccine. Germline lookup yields CDR1 WNHNN and CDR2 SYGVQD (reference sequence). With 7 bases removed from V and 6 bases from J, the gap between germline ends came to 12 bases. This CDR3 is built from 12 residues. Overall study results and limits: Baseline antibody screening turned up just a handful of seropositive AZD1222 recipients.

Here immunoSEQ multiplex PCR was the method, and the copy in TCRdb shows in-frame clones only, minus some. The repertoire holds 160,000 or so clones, approximately 90% seen once, with approximately 1.4% in the top ten. The sample was peripheral blood, taken 28 days after the second AZD1222 dose. The source is an adult who received the AZD1222 COVID-19 vaccine. The chain combines TRBV10-1 with TRBJ1-1; D is perhaps TRBD1 (5 bases). The CDR3 nucleotides read TGCGCCAGCAAGGGGCACGGATCTGAAGCTTTCTTT. It encodes CASKGHGSEAFF.